This passage covers 26 T cell receptor beta chains from one sample sequenced in a study of TIL therapy for anti-PD-1-resistant metastatic lung cancer. Sequencing used immunoSEQ v3. This table comes from immunoSEQ multiplex PCR, and its TCRdb copy is limited to in-frame clones, with some not included. The table lists some 26,000 clones, less than 65% of them singletons, with approximately 16% in the top ten. Time point in this sample: pre-treatment sample, taken before nivolumab and TIL therapy. The tumor samples were excised metastases, mostly pleural nodules or supraclavicular lymph nodes. Here the sequenced sample was tumor tissue, taken at baseline. The receptor set was obtained from a woman aged 30 to 85 with non-small cell lung cancer.

J is TRBJ2-1 and V is TRBV6-1; a possible D gene is TRBD2 (5 bases). V lost 1 base and J lost 7, with 11 bases in between. There are 14 residues in the CDR3. Per germline, CDR1 MNHNS and CDR2 SASEGT. The CDR3 loop reads CASSEVEGRNEQFF. The CDR3 DNA follows: TGTGCCAGCAGTGAAGTTGAGGGCCGAAATGAGCAGTTCTTC.

In its sample, this clone was seen many times. The rearrangement links TRBV28 to TRBJ1-1, with a possible D match to TRBD1 (5 bases). From germline, CDR1 is MDHEN and CDR2 SYDVKM. The CDR3 sequence is 15 residues long. V was cut by 2 bases and J by 4 bases, with 14 bases left in between. The CDR3 DNA sequence: TGTGCCAGCAGTTTAAAGGGGCGGGTTAGCACTGAAGCTTTCTTT. Its translation: CASSLKGRVSTEAFF.

This clone was counted once. CDR3 sequence: CASSLGLGGETNTEAFF. In DNA form, the CDR3 reads TGTGCCAGCAGCTTAGGTTTGGGGGGGGAAACGAACACTGAAGCTTTCTTT. The rearrangement links TRBV7-8 to TRBJ1-1; weak D call: TRBD1 (5 bases). CDR1 is SGHVS, CDR2 FQNEAQ, per germline. The CDR3 has 17 amino acids. V lost 1 base and J lost 1, with 16 bases in between.

This sequence joins TRBV27 and TRBJ2-6; a weak D match, TRBD2 (5 bases). Germline CDR1 is MNHEY and CDR2 is SMNVEV (reference sequence). Trimming removed 1 base at V and 2 bases at J, with 9 bases between. The CDR3 consists of 16 residues. DNA for the CDR3: TGTGCCAGCAGTTTATTTCGGGGAGCTGGGGCCAACGTCCTGACTTTC. Translation: CASSLFRGAGANVLTF. Variable domain in full (rest from reference TRBV27 and TRBJ2-6): EAQVTQNPRYLITVTGKKLTVTCSQNMNHEYMSWYRQDPGLGLRQIYYSMNVEVTDKGDVPEGYKVSRKEKRNFPLILESPSPNQTSLYFCASSLFRGAGANVLTFGAGSRLTVL.

V and J are TRBV5-5 and TRBJ2-7; D not resolved. From germline, CDR1 is SGHKS and CDR2 YYEKEE (reference sequence). V lost 0 bases to trimming and J lost 0 bases, with 10 bases between them. This CDR3 has 15 amino acids. CDR3 nucleotide sequence: TGTGCCAGCAGCTTGGTTCAGGCTACCTCCTACGAGCAGTACTTC. This gives the protein CASSLVQATSYEQYF.

The table lists this clone with a count of one. V gene TRBV5-4 combines with J gene TRBJ1-1; D uncertain. V was clipped by 0 bases and J by 5 bases, with 11 bases between them. The CDR3 consists of 14 residues. Germline CDR1 is SGHNT and CDR2 is YYREEE (reference sequence). The CDR3 DNA reads TGTGCCAGCAGCTTGGGGCACCTAGGGACTGAAGCTTTCTTT. Translating gives CASSLGHLGTEAFF.

This clone was counted between two and nine times. The chain combines TRBV14 with TRBJ1-2, with D unclear. Germline loops: CDR1 SGHDN, CDR2 FVKESK. The CDR3 extends over 13 amino acids. V lost 0 bases to trimming and J lost 8 bases, with 10 bases between them. The CDR3 coding sequence is TGTGCCAGCAGCCAAGATTGGTCGCGGGGCTACACCTTC. This translates into CASSQDWSRGYTF.

The rearrangement uses TRBV10-3 and TRBJ1-5, with D maybe TRBD1 (6 bases). V lost 7 bases and J 6 bases, leaving 13 bases between the germline ends. Per germline, CDR1 ENHRY and CDR2 SYGVKD. The CDR3 runs to 13 residues. In DNA form, the CDR3 reads TGTGCCATCATGGAAGGGGGAAGTCAGCCCCAGCATTTT. Protein product: CAIMEGGSQPQHF.

This chain joins TRBV7-2 and TRBJ2-7; maybe TRBD1 (5 bases). The CDR3 runs 14 residues. Germline-derived CDR1 and CDR2 are SGHTA and FQGNSA. Trimming removed 4 bases at V and 2 bases at J, with 12 bases between. CDR3 nucleotides: TGTGCCAGCAGCTATCGTGGGGCAGCCTACGAGCAGTACTTC. Translation: CASSYRGAAYEQYF.

The chain uses TRBV18 and TRBJ2-7, with D possibly matching TRBD2 (6 bases). V lost 3 bases, J lost 4 bases, and 10 bases lay in between. CDR3 length: 13 residues. Germline V gene lookup returns CDR1 KGHSH and CDR2 LQKENI. CDR3 protein: CASSPFGGYEQYF. In DNA form, the CDR3 reads TGTGCCAGCTCACCCTTTGGGGGGTACGAGCAGTACTTC.

The rearrangement joins TRBV6-6 to TRBJ2-5; tentatively, D is TRBD2 (6 bases). CDR1 is MNHNY and CDR2 is SVGAGI in the germline V gene (reference sequence). Trimming left V 0 bases short and J 5 bases short, with 10 bases between. The CDR3 is made up of 14 amino acids. CDR3: CASSYSGGTETQYF. As DNA, the CDR3 is TGTGCCAGCAGTTACTCCGGGGGAACGGAGACCCAGTACTTC.

There are a few counts of this clone. The rearrangement uses TRBV27 and TRBJ1-1, with 7 bases matching TRBD1. Trimming at V came to 6 bases and at J to 1 base, leaving 2 bases not matched to a gene. The CDR3 extends over 13 amino acids. Germline V gene data show CDR1 as MNHEY and CDR2 as SMNVEV (reference sequence). This CDR3 reads CASSWTGNTEAFF. The CDR3 DNA follows: TGTGCCAGCAGCTGGACAGGGAACACTGAAGCTTTCTTT.

The chain links TRBV14 to TRBJ2-5, with TRBD1 as a possible D gene (6 bases). CDR1 and CDR2 (germline): SGHDN, FVKESK. CDR3 length equals 13 residues. V was shortened by 5 bases and J by 2 bases, with 9 bases between the two germline ends. CDR3 DNA: TGTGCCAGCAGCTGGCAGGGGCAAGAGACCCAGTACTTC. This codes for CASSWQGQETQYF.

This clone was counted a few times. The chain combines TRBV7-2 with TRBJ2-6; D not certain. From germline, CDR1 is SGHTA and CDR2 FQGNSA. Trimming left V 1 base short and J 3 bases short, with 4 bases between. CDR3 length equals 14 residues. The CDR3 DNA reads TGTGCCAGCAGCTTAGACGGTGGGGCCAACGTCCTGACTTTC. Its protein is CASSLDGGANVLTF. Looking up the rest from reference TRBV7-2 and TRBJ2-6 gives the full variable domain: GAGVSQSPSNKVTEKGKDVELRCDPISGHTALYWYRQSLGQGLEFLIYFQGNSAPDKSGLPSDRFSAERTGGSVSTLTIQRTQQEDSAVYLCASSLDGGANVLTFGAGSRLTVL.

The chain uses TRBV5-4 and TRBJ2-3; D gene unclear. The V gene lost 0 bases and the J gene lost 0 bases, with 5 bases spanning the gap. Germline V gene data show CDR1 as SGHNT and CDR2 as YYREEE (reference sequence). The CDR3 is made up of 14 amino acids. In nucleotides, the CDR3 is TGTGCCAGCAGCTTGGAAGTTAGCACAGATACGCAGTATTTT. This codes for CASSLEVSTDTQYF.

The chain couples TRBV20-1 to TRBJ2-1, with a weak D call TRBD2 (5 bases). Germline V gene sequence: CDR1 DFQATT, CDR2 SNEGSKA (reference sequence). Trimming took 3 bases from V and 10 from J, leaving 10 bases between them. This CDR3 has 11 residues. The CDR3 DNA is TGCAGTGCTAGTACGGGAAGGGAGCAGTTCTTC. Its protein is CSASTGREQFF.

CDR3 loop: CASSLDLGLRQFF. The CDR3 bases are TGTGCCAGCAGCTTAGATCTGGGACTCCGGCAGTTCTTC. The genes are TRBV11-2 and TRBJ2-1; the D gene is possibly TRBD2 (6 bases). This CDR3 spans 13 amino acids. Trimming shortened V by 0 bases and J by 12 bases, and 12 bases separated the two germline ends. Germline CDR1 SGHAT, CDR2 FQNNGV.

CDR3 nucleotides: TGTGCCAGCAGCCCCCAGTCAGGGGGCGAGCAGTACTTC. This encodes CASSPQSGGEQYF. The genes are TRBV11-3 and TRBJ2-7; 7 bases match TRBD1. V was clipped by 5 bases and J by 6 bases; unmatched bases: 7. Germline V gives CDR1 SGHNT, CDR2 YENEEA. CDR3 length equals 13 residues.

The chain employs TRBV7-7 and TRBJ2-2, with D unclear. Germline lookup yields CDR1 SSHAT and CDR2 FNYEAQ (reference sequence). The ends were cut back, 2 bases at V and 8 bases at J, with 15 bases in the middle. The CDR3 loop spans 15 amino acids. CDR3 in DNA: TGTGCCAGCAGCTTATCTTCTCAGTTGATTGGGGAGCTGTTTTTT. Translation gives CASSLSSQLIGELFF. Full variable domain (remainder filled in from reference TRBV7-7 and TRBJ2-2): GAGVSQSPRYKVTKRGQDVTLRCDPISSHATLYWYQQALGQGPEFLTYFNYEAQPDKSGLPSDRFSAERPEGSISTLTIQRTEQRDSAMYRCASSLSSQLIGELFFGEGSRLTVL.

The chain has TRBV4-1 and TRBJ1-2, with 9 bases matching TRBD1. The CDR3 runs 15 residues. Germline V gene sequence: CDR1 MGHRA, CDR2 YSYEKL. The junction had 8 bases not matched to a gene; V was cut back by 6 bases and J by 3 bases. CDR3 sequence (DNA): TGCGCCAGCAGAACCGGGACAGGGTGGGACTATGGCTACACCTTC. Translation: CASRTGTGWDYGYTF.

The rearrangement links TRBV6-5 to TRBJ1-1; D ambiguous. CDR3 length: 14 residues. Germline-derived CDR1 and CDR2 are MNHEY and SVGAGI. V was shortened by 6 bases and J by 4 bases, with 15 bases between the two germline ends. The CDR3 here is CASSHAGKGTEAFF. CDR3 nucleotides: TGTGCCAGCAGCCACGCAGGAAAGGGCACTGAAGCTTTCTTT.

This clone has just a few counts. The chain couples TRBV9 to TRBJ2-4; 8 bases match TRBD1. This CDR3 is built from 15 residues. The germline V gene has CDR1 SGDLS and CDR2 YYNGEE. V trimming: 4 bases; J trimming: 3 bases; junction bases outside the gene matches: 6. In DNA, the CDR3 is TGTGCCAGCAGCAGTCTGACAGGGGACAAAAACATTCAGTACTTC. Its translation is CASSSLTGDKNIQYF.

V and J are TRBV30 and TRBJ1-1; possibly TRBD1 for D (5 bases). The CDR3 length is 12 residues. Trimming removed 2 bases at V and 10 bases at J, with 14 bases between. The germline CDR1 and CDR2 sequences are GTSNPN and SVGIG (reference sequence). The CDR3 protein is CAWSPGTLGAFF. As DNA, the CDR3 is TGTGCCTGGAGTCCAGGGACCCTGGGAGCTTTCTTT.

V is TRBV12-5 and J is TRBJ2-1, with a possible D match to TRBD1 (6 bases). The CDR3 consists of 15 residues. Germline V gene lookup returns CDR1 LGHNT and CDR2 FRNRAP. Trimming took 6 bases from V and 8 from J, leaving 20 bases between them. The CDR3 DNA reads TGTGCTAGTGGCCTCCGAACGGGACAACCCGATGAGCAGTTCTTC. This codes for CASGLRTGQPDEQFF.

The chain recombines TRBV7-6 with TRBJ2-7; TRBD1 aligns across 9 bases. Germline V CDR1 and CDR2: SGHVS, FNYEAQ. V shed 1 base and J 6 bases; nucleotides not matched to a gene: 7. The CDR3 length is 15 residues. In nucleotides, the CDR3 is TGTGCCAGCAGCTTAGAGACAGGGGGTGAAGGCGAGCAGTACTTC. This sequence encodes CASSLETGGEGEQYF.

J is TRBJ1-1 and V is TRBV7-2; 8 bases line up with TRBD1. Losses at the gene ends were 5 bases for V and 6 bases for J; bases not matched to a gene: 8. Germline V gene lookup returns CDR1 SGHTA and CDR2 FQGNSA. The CDR3 contains 14 residues. The CDR3 loop reads CASSVDRGGSEAFF. CDR3 DNA: TGTGCCAGCAGCGTCGACAGGGGTGGATCTGAAGCTTTCTTT.